These 25 T cell receptor beta chains share one sample of origin, sequenced in a study of PD-1 blockade in classical Hodgkin lymphoma (TCRdb year 2020). Read against the paper, the sample's time point label means: cycle 1 day 1 (C1D1), immediately before nivolumab initiation. Every trial patient had relapsed following autologous stem cell transplantation, and prior brentuximab vedotin exposure was what differed among cohorts A, B and C. Using a Miltenyi CD8+ T cell isolation kit, CD8+ T cells were purified from thawed PBMCs through magnetic negative selection. The library was made by the immunoSEQ multiplex PCR assay. TCRdb's version of the immuneACCESS table is confined to in-frame rearrangements and falls short of the full clone set. An unresolved V gene accounts for under half of the shortfall where checked; the remainder is of unknown origin. This sample holds 7,500 to 8,500 clones; about 86% were observed only once. The ten largest clones take up about 20% of the sample.

The sequences come from CD8+ T cells from blood, collected at baseline. The receptors shown here come from a human donor with classical Hodgkin lymphoma.

The chain is built from TRBV6-5 and TRBJ2-7; no firm D call. Looked up from germline, CDR1 is MNHEY and CDR2 is SVGAGI. Trimming took 4 bases from V and 2 from J, leaving 9 bases between them. CDR3 length: 13 residues. The CDR3 is CASSSGFTYEQYF. The CDR3 nucleotides read TGTGCCAGCAGTTCCGGATTTACCTACGAGCAGTACTTC.

The V and J genes are TRBV27 and TRBJ2-5, with 13 positions matching TRBD2. The CDR3 is 18 amino acids. V lost 5 bases and J lost 2; bases outside the gene matches: 11. CDR1 and CDR2 from the germline V gene are MNHEY and SMNVEV (reference sequence). Here the CDR3 reads CASSPLGLAGVTQETQYF. CDR3 bases: TGTGCCAGCAGTCCCCTAGGACTAGCGGGGGTGACACAAGAGACCCAGTACTTC.

The gene calls are TRBV4-2 and TRBJ1-2; no clear D gene. The V gene's germline CDR1 is LGHNA and CDR2 YNFKEQ. The CDR3 has 14 amino acids. V lost 0 bases and J lost 6, with 11 bases in between. In nucleotides, the CDR3 is TGTGCCAGCAGCCAAGATCCGACGCCAGATGGCTACACCTTC. Translating gives CASSQDPTPDGYTF.

CDR3 sequence: CASASRYNEQFF. In DNA form, the CDR3 reads TGTGCCAGCGCTTCAAGGTACAATGAGCAGTTCTTC. This rearrangement joins TRBV6-5 to TRBJ2-1; no clear D. The CDR3 is 12 amino acids. Looked up from germline, CDR1 is MNHEY and CDR2 is SVGAGI. V dropped 8 bases and J dropped 4 bases, with 9 bases sitting between them.

CDR3 nucleotides: TGTGCCACCAGCAGAGTAGGGGGACTAGCGGGGACAGATACGCAGTATTTT. It translates to CATSRVGGLAGTDTQYF. The chain couples TRBV15 to TRBJ2-3; 13 bases align to TRBD2. CDR3 length equals 17 residues. Unmatched junction bases numbered 4, after V lost 1 base and J lost 3 bases. The germline gives CDR1 LNHNV, CDR2 YYDKDF (reference sequence).

The chain joins TRBV7-2 to TRBJ1-3; D unresolved. The germline gives CDR1 SGHTA, CDR2 FQGNSA. The V end was cut by 3 bases, the J end by 2 bases, with 11 bases between. The CDR3 is 15 residues long. The CDR3, as DNA: TGTGCCAGCAGCTTGGGGTCTGGGACTGGAAACACCATATATTTT. It codes for CASSLGSGTGNTIYF.

The V call is TRBV13, the J call TRBJ2-2; D is possibly TRBD2 (5 bases). CDR1 and CDR2 from the germline V gene are PRHDT and FYEKMQ (reference sequence). The CDR3 has 13 amino acids. The V and J ends lost 2 bases and 5 bases respectively, with 6 bases between them. CDR3 protein: CASSLRGTGELFF. For the CDR3, the DNA is TGTGCCAGCAGCTTACGAGGGACCGGGGAGCTGTTTTTT.

V is TRBV7-9 and J is TRBJ2-1, with TRBD1 matching 9 bases. The germline CDR1 and CDR2 sequences are SEHNR and FQNEAQ (reference sequence). V was clipped by 5 bases and J by 3 bases; unmatched bases: 8. The CDR3 spans 16 residues. The chain's CDR3 is CASSILRDRDYNEQFF. CDR3 DNA sequence: TGTGCCAGCAGCATACTCCGGGACAGGGACTACAATGAGCAGTTCTTC. The complete variable domain, with remaining parts taken from reference TRBV7-9 and TRBJ2-1, reads DTGVSQNPRHKITKRGQNVTFRCDPISEHNRLYWYRQTLGQGPEFLTYFQNEAQLEKSRLLSDRFSAERPKGSFSTLEIQRTEQGDSAMYLCASSILRDRDYNEQFFGPGTRLTVL.

The rearrangement uses TRBV7-8 and TRBJ1-2, with a weak D call TRBD1 (6 bases). CDR3 length: 16 residues. V was shortened by 6 bases and J by 8 bases, with 25 bases between the two germline ends. In germline, CDR1 is SGHVS, CDR2 FQNEAQ. This CDR3 reads CASSSSHREIAWGYTF. In DNA, the CDR3 is TGTGCCAGCAGTTCATCTCACAGGGAAATCGCCTGGGGCTACACCTTC.

V usage is TRBV7-1 and J usage is TRBJ2-1; TRBD2 might be the D (6 bases). TRBV7-1 is an ORF; its function is uncertain. Trimming stripped 4 bases from V and 7 bases from J, with 14 bases between. This CDR3 is 14 amino acids long. CDR3 protein: CASSFGGSRNEQFF. For the CDR3, the DNA is TGTGCCAGCAGCTTCGGGGGTTCCCGGAATGAGCAGTTCTTC.

The chain combines TRBV6-1 with TRBJ2-7; 9 bases map to TRBD1. The CDR3 spans 16 residues. V lost 3 bases and J lost 6; bases outside the gene matches: 12. The germline CDR1 and CDR2 sequences are MNHNS and SASEGT. DNA of the CDR3: TGTGCCAGCAGTGAGGCAACCGGGACAGGGAGTTCCGAGCAGTACTTC. This sequence encodes CASSEATGTGSSEQYF.

The V gene is TRBV5-6, the J gene TRBJ1-1; D is possibly TRBD1 (5 bases). CDR3 length: 13 residues. Germline lookup yields CDR1 SGHDT and CDR2 YYEEEE. V shed 4 bases and J shed 9 bases, with 16 bases lying between them. For the CDR3, the DNA is TGTGCCAGCAGCGTAGGGGCTACCGGAAAAGCTTTCTTT. It translates to CASSVGATGKAFF.

The chain is built from TRBV2 and TRBJ1-4; TRBD1 is a possible D gene (5 bases). CDR3 size: 15 residues. V was trimmed by 4 bases and J by 7 bases, leaving 16 bases between them. The germline V gene has CDR1 SNHLY and CDR2 FYNNEI. The CDR3 DNA follows: TGTGCCAGCAGTGTAAGTGGGACCGTGGGTGAAAAACTGTTTTTT. Translation gives CASSVSGTVGEKLFF.

The gene calls are TRBV10-3 and TRBJ2-4; the D call may be TRBD1 or TRBD2 (5 bases each). CDR1 is ENHRY and CDR2 is SYGVKD in the germline V gene. CDR3 length equals 13 residues. The V end was cut by 8 bases, the J end by 5 bases, with 13 bases between. CDR3 sequence reads: CAIRDGEENIQYF. Here the CDR3 DNA reads TGTGCCATCCGGGACGGAGAAGAAAACATTCAGTACTTC.

This clone is deemed large. The chain is built from TRBV7-6 and TRBJ1-1; D is ambiguous. V dropped 5 bases and J dropped 1 base, with 8 bases sitting between them. Looked up from germline, CDR1 is SGHVS and CDR2 is FNYEAQ. This CDR3 comprises 13 residues. In nucleotides, the CDR3 is TGTGCCAGCAGCCTAAAGTGGAACACTGAAGCTTTCTTT. It codes for CASSLKWNTEAFF.

This clone has more than one count but fewer than ten. The gene calls are TRBV27 and TRBJ1-1; D remains ambiguous. The germline V gene encodes CDR1 MNHEY and CDR2 SMNVEV (reference sequence). Between the trimmed V and J ends, which lost 6 bases and 2 bases, there was a span of 10 bases. This CDR3 has 13 amino acids. DNA for the CDR3: TGTGCCAGCAGACTCTCACCAAACACTGAAGCTTTCTTT. Its translation: CASRLSPNTEAFF.

The chain employs TRBV5-6 and TRBJ2-7, with 9 nucleotides matching TRBD1. Germline V gene lookup returns CDR1 SGHDT and CDR2 YYEEEE. J was trimmed by 3 bases and V by 1 base; bases with no gene match: 2. The CDR3 covers 14 residues. The CDR3 DNA follows: TGTGCCAGCAGCTTGCCGGGACAGGGCTACGAGCAGTACTTC. Translation: CASSLPGQGYEQYF.

V usage is TRBV7-8 and J usage is TRBJ2-5; D ambiguous. The CDR3 length is 12 residues. V lost 1 base and J 11 bases, leaving 11 bases between the germline ends. Germline CDR1 SGHVS, CDR2 FQNEAQ. The CDR3 DNA is TGTGCCAGCAGCTTAGACGGAGCCGTGCAGTACTTC. Residues: CASSLDGAVQYF.

The rearrangement uses TRBV27 and TRBJ2-1, with 11 nucleotides matching TRBD2. V shed 0 bases, J shed 5 bases, and the junction held 3 bases outside the gene matches. The CDR3 runs 16 residues. Germline CDR1 and CDR2: MNHEY and SMNVEV (reference sequence). CDR3 loop: CASSLSSSGGNNEQFF. For the CDR3, the DNA is TGTGCCAGCAGTTTATCGTCTAGCGGGGGGAACAATGAGCAGTTCTTC.

J is TRBJ2-5 and V is TRBV28; 7 bases line up with TRBD2. The CDR3 has 15 amino acids. Trimming cost V 3 bases and J 3 bases; bases outside gene matches: 7. CDR1 MDHEN and CDR2 SYDVKM come from the germline V gene. CDR3 bases: TGTGCCAGCAGTTTGGCCAGGGAGGGAGAAGAGACCCAGTACTTC. Residues: CASSLAREGEETQYF.

This clone has more than one count but fewer than ten. Here the CDR3 reads CASSLSNEQFF. DNA of the CDR3: TGTGCCAGCAGCCTAAGTAATGAGCAGTTCTTC. V and J are TRBV5-4 and TRBJ2-1; no firm D call. This CDR3 comprises 11 residues. Trimming cost V 4 bases and J 7 bases, with 6 bases left between them. CDR1 is SGHNT and CDR2 is YYREEE in the germline V gene (reference sequence).

The V gene is TRBV27, the J gene TRBJ1-2, with a tentative D call TRBD1 (6 bases). Looked up from germline, CDR1 is MNHEY and CDR2 is SMNVEV (reference sequence). This CDR3 has 14 residues. Between the trimmed V and J ends, which lost 6 bases and 7 bases, there was a span of 18 bases. The CDR3 bases are TGTGCCAGCAGCAACCCCTCACAGGGACTTGGCTACACCTTC. The encoded protein is CASSNPSQGLGYTF.

The rearrangement uses TRBV5-6 and TRBJ2-5; tentatively, D is TRBD1 or TRBD2 (5 bases each). In germline, CDR1 is SGHDT, CDR2 YYEEEE. Trimming left V 2 bases short and J 5 bases short, with 13 bases between. The CDR3 sequence is 14 residues long. The CDR3: CASSFSTGDETQYF. The CDR3 bases are TGTGCCAGCAGCTTCAGTACCGGGGACGAGACCCAGTACTTC.

The chain couples TRBV7-9 to TRBJ2-7, with 9 bases fitting TRBD1. Trimming took 0 bases from V and 4 from J; bases not matched to a gene: 4. The CDR3 sequence is 15 residues long. Germline V gene sequence: CDR1 SEHNR, CDR2 FQNEAQ (reference sequence). In DNA, the CDR3 is TGTGCCAGCAGCTTAGCTAGCGGACAGGGGTACGAGCAGTACTTC. Its protein is CASSLASGQGYEQYF.

This clone has a handful of counts. CDR3: CASTRDPIDTEAFF. CDR3 DNA sequence: TGTGCCAGCACCCGAGACCCGATCGACACTGAAGCTTTCTTT. The chain has TRBV7-9 and TRBJ1-1; D remains unclear. This CDR3 comprises 14 residues. V dropped 7 bases and J dropped 3 bases, with 15 bases sitting between them. Germline V CDR1 and CDR2: SEHNR, FQNEAQ (reference sequence).